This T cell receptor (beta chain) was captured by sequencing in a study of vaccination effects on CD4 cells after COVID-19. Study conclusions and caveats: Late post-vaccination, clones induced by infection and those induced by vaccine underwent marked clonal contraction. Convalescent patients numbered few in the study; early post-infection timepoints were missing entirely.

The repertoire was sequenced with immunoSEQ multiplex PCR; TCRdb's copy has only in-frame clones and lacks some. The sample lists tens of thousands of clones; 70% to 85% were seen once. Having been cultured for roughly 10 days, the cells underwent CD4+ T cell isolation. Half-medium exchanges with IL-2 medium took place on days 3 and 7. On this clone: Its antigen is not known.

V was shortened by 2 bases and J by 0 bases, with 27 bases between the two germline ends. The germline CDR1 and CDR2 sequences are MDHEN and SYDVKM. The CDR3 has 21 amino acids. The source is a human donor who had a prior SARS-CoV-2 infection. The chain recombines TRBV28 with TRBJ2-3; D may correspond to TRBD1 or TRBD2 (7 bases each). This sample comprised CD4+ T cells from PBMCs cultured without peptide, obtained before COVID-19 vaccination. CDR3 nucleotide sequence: TGTGCCAGCAGTTTAGGGAGGGACAGACTAACGTCTCGGGCGAGCACAGATACGCAGTATTTT. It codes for CASSLGRDRLTSRASTDTQYF.